Given below is one T cell receptor (beta chain) in context. Its specificity is not known. General study points: Tumor Treg TCRs overlapped most with tumor naive CD4+ cells. Tumor memory CD4+ T cell TCR gene usage was found to cluster with blood and lymph node memory CD4+ cells and with lymph node naive CD4+ cells. Whole repertoires were not studied in the larger cohort, only one V-J beta rearrangement.

After constant-region reverse-primer amplification, full-length variable regions underwent semi-nested PCR with Nested Universal Primer A. TCRdb re-derived calls from the 5' RACE reads in MiXCR, one entry per CDR3 protein. The table includes roughly 56,000 distinct CDR3 sequences, roughly 30% detected once. The CDR3 runs 11 residues. V was cut by 6 bases and J by 10 bases, with 10 bases left in between. Material: tumor-infiltrating naive CD4+ T cells sorted from the breast tumor. Subset of the sample: naive CD4+ T cells, CD4+CD45RA+CD25-. The TCR originated in a female donor with breast cancer. The V gene is TRBV12-3 or TRBV12-4, the J gene TRBJ2-1; weak D call: TRBD2 (6 bases). Here the CDR3 DNA reads TGTGCCAGCAGATCTAGCGACGAGCAGTTCTTC. This sequence encodes CASRSSDEQFF.